This T cell receptor (beta chain) was captured in a study of CD8+ T cells in alopecia areata. General study results and limits: The study found that many expanded lesional clones persisted in scalp and blood during tofacitinib.

The CDR3 sequence is 13 residues long. The ends were cut back, 4 bases at V and 3 bases at J, with 10 bases in the middle. Germline loops: CDR1 SQVTM, CDR2 ANQGSEA. Extracted from the samples, RNA was reverse transcribed into cDNA to serve as the sequencing template. Produced via immunoSEQ multiplex PCR; TCRdb's table is partial and in-frame only. The table lists about 260,000 clones, 60% of them singletons, with around 0.92% in the top ten. Treatment noted: oral pan-JAK inhibitor, 5-10 mg twice daily. Individuals with alopecia areata gave both lesional scalp punch biopsies and peripheral blood for collection. About this clone itself: The antigen is undetermined.

This TCR came from a human donor with alopecia areata. Sequenced here: CD4+ T cells sorted from blood, sampled at week 52, from a patient treated with tofacitinib. This chain uses TRBV29-1 with TRBJ1-5; D remains unclear. The CDR3 coding sequence is TGCAGCGTTGGGGCGGCAGTCAATCAGCCCCAGCATTTT. It codes for CSVGAAVNQPQHF.